The 26 T cell receptor beta chains reported below all come from one sample, sequenced in a study of Tregs in tolerant kidney transplant recipients. The assay was immunoSEQ multiplex PCR, and TCRdb's table has in-frame clones only and misses some. The sample includes about 78,000 clones, 91% of them seen just once. Sequences were derived from Tregs from blood, sampled before the transplant. The receptors stem from a human donor who received a combined kidney and bone marrow transplant.

In its sample, this clone was seen a few times. The V gene is TRBV19, the J gene TRBJ2-6, with TRBD1 as a possible D gene (6 bases). Trimming shortened V by 3 bases and J by 2 bases, and 11 bases separated the two germline ends. The germline V gene has CDR1 LNHDA and CDR2 SQIVND (reference sequence). CDR3 length: 16 residues. The chain's CDR3 is CASSIGGGAGANVLTF. The DNA of the CDR3 is TGTGCCAGTAGTATTGGGGGCGGCGCTGGGGCCAACGTCCTGACTTTC.

This clone occurred once. The chain carries TRBV5-1 and TRBJ2-1, with 11 bases lining up with TRBD2. The V gene's germline CDR1 is SGHRS and CDR2 YFSETQ. J lost 3 bases, V lost 2 bases, and 7 bases had no gene match. The CDR3 runs 17 residues. The CDR3 DNA reads as TGCGCCAGCAGCTTTGGCACTAGCGGGAGTAGCTACAATGAGCAGTTCTTC. The encoded protein is CASSFGTSGSSYNEQFF. Looking up the rest from reference TRBV5-1 and TRBJ2-1 gives the full variable domain: KAGVTQTPRYLIKTRGQQVTLSCSPISGHRSVSWYQQTPGQGLQFLFEYFSETQRNKGNFPGRFSGRQFSNSRSEMNVSTLELGDSALYLCASSFGTSGSSYNEQFFGPGTRLTVL.

This clone was detected a few times. The chain couples TRBV10-3 to TRBJ2-7; the match to TRBD2 covers 10 bases. The CDR3 extends over 16 amino acids. Germline-derived CDR1 and CDR2 are ENHRY and SYGVKD. The trim removed 4 bases at V and 9 bases at J, leaving 15 bases unmatched. The CDR3 loop reads CAISAGGAGGPGGQYF. For the CDR3, the DNA is TGTGCCATCAGTGCCGGGGGAGCGGGAGGGCCTGGTGGGCAGTACTTC.

V usage is TRBV21-1 and J usage is TRBJ2-1. TRBV21-1 represents a pseudogene. This CDR3 has 11 residues. This CDR3 is CASSTYNEQFF. The CDR3 DNA sequence: TGTGCCAGCAGCACCTACAATGAGCAGTTCTTC.

About this clone itself: The junction and the germline gene differ at one end; a read error may be behind it. V and J are TRBV30 and TRBJ1-1; D not resolved. This CDR3 has 12 amino acids. CDR1 GTSNPN and CDR2 SVGIG come from the germline V gene (reference sequence). CDR3 sequence reads: CAWRRVKTEAFF. CDR3 bases: TGTGCCTGGAGACGGGTGAAGACTGAAGCTTTCTTT. The full variable domain, with the rest looked up from reference TRBV30 and TRBJ1-1, is SQTIHQWPATLVQPVGSPLSLECTVEGTSNPNLYWYRQAAGRGLQLLFYSVGIGQISSEVPQNLSASRPQDRQFILSSKKLLLSDSGFYLCAWRRVKTEAFFGQGTRLTVV.

This rearrangement joins TRBV7-9 to TRBJ2-5; maybe TRBD2 (6 bases). Per the germline V gene, CDR1 is SEHNR and CDR2 is FQNEAQ (reference sequence). V dropped 1 base and J dropped 3 bases, with 9 bases sitting between them. CDR3 length: 14 amino acids. The CDR3 region is CASSLVWREETQYF. The DNA of the CDR3 is TGTGCCAGCAGCTTAGTTTGGAGGGAAGAGACCCAGTACTTC.

The V call is TRBV2, the J call TRBJ2-1; the match to TRBD2 covers 10 bases. V was pared by 6 bases and J by 0 bases, with 2 bases of the junction left unmatched. CDR1 and CDR2 (germline): SNHLY, FYNNEI. The CDR3 spans 15 residues. CDR3 DNA sequence: TGTGCCAGCAGGGCTAGCGGGAGCTCCTACAATGAGCAGTTCTTC. Encoded protein: CASRASGSSYNEQFF.

The chain joins TRBV2 to TRBJ1-1; D not resolved. CDR1 and CDR2 (germline): SNHLY, FYNNEI. The CDR3 is 11 residues long. Trimming shortened V by 4 bases and J by 7 bases, and 7 bases separated the two germline ends. Here the CDR3 DNA reads TGTGCCAGCAGTGTGGACGGTGAAGCTTTCTTT. It translates to CASSVDGEAFF.

In DNA form, the CDR3 reads TGTGCCAGCAGTTCGGACAGGCTGACTAATGAAAAACTGTTTTTT. Protein product: CASSSDRLTNEKLFF. The rearrangement links TRBV6-6 to TRBJ1-4; 7 bases are shared with TRBD1. Trimming removed 4 bases from V and 2 bases from J; junction bases left unmatched: 4. Per germline, CDR1 MNHNY and CDR2 SVGAGI (reference sequence). This CDR3 region has 15 residues.

This chain joins TRBV28 and TRBJ1-1; D is possibly TRBD1 (6 bases). The germline gives CDR1 MDHEN, CDR2 SYDVKM. This CDR3 has 12 amino acids. V was cut by 2 bases and J by 11 bases, with 12 bases left in between. In nucleotides, the CDR3 is TGTGCCAGCAGTTTAAAACCAGGGGAGGCTTTCTTT. Translation gives CASSLKPGEAFF.

The J gene is TRBJ2-1, the V gene TRBV6-1, with D unclear. V gave up 11 bases and J gave up 5 bases, with 19 bases separating them. The CDR3 contains 14 residues. Germline CDR1 MNHNS, CDR2 SASEGT. The CDR3 loop is CASRGTPPNNEQFF. In DNA form, the CDR3 reads TGTGCCTCCAGAGGCACACCGCCCAACAATGAGCAGTTCTTC.

The rearrangement links TRBV7-9 to TRBJ1-1, with a possible D match to TRBD1 (6 bases). V lost 3 bases to trimming and J lost 1 base, with 9 bases between them. The germline V gene encodes CDR1 SEHNR and CDR2 FQNEAQ (reference sequence). This CDR3 has 14 residues. The CDR3 region has the DNA TGTGCCAGCAGCTTTTCGGGGGCGAACACTGAAGCTTTCTTT. Protein product: CASSFSGANTEAFF.

The chain combines TRBV2 with TRBJ2-1, with 14 positions matching TRBD2. V shed 7 bases, J shed 3 bases, and the junction held 20 bases outside the gene matches. CDR3 length equals 21 residues. CDR1 is SNHLY and CDR2 is FYNNEI in the germline V gene. CDR3 in DNA: TGTGCCAGCACCGAGGGCCCGAGACCGGGACTAGCGGGAGCTTACTACAATGAGCAGTTCTTC. It codes for CASTEGPRPGLAGAYYNEQFF.

This chain uses TRBV6-1 with TRBJ2-1, with a weak D call TRBD1 (5 bases). CDR3 length equals 13 residues. Trimming took off 2 bases at V and 16 bases at J, with 18 bases between the two ends. Per the germline V gene, CDR1 is MNHNS and CDR2 is SASEGT. The CDR3 DNA is TGTGCCAGCAGTGAAAGTGGGGCATTCAGTCGATTCTTC. The encoded protein is CASSESGAFSRFF.

The chain recombines TRBV7-2 with TRBJ2-1, with a possible D match to TRBD1 (5 bases). V was trimmed by 1 base and J by 3 bases, leaving 10 bases between them. CDR1 and CDR2 from the germline V gene are SGHTA and FQGNSA. The CDR3 covers 15 residues. CDR3 bases: TGTGCCAGCAGCTTAGTTGGGGCAGTCTACAATGAGCAGTTCTTC. Residues: CASSLVGAVYNEQFF.

The J gene is TRBJ2-2, the V gene TRBV10-3, with 8 bases aligning to TRBD2. The CDR3 is 16 residues long. Germline V gene data show CDR1 as ENHRY and CDR2 as SYGVKD. J lost 4 bases, V lost 6 bases, and 10 bases had no gene match. The DNA for the CDR3 is TGTGCCATCAGCCCAGCGGGAGCTGAAGCCACCGGGGAGCTGTTTTTT. It encodes CAISPAGAEATGELFF.

This clone appeared a few times. The genes are TRBV28 and TRBJ1-2; D not resolved. The CDR3 is 11 amino acids. Germline CDR1 reads MDHEN; CDR2 reads SYDVKM. CDR3 region: CATARVYGYTF. The CDR3, as DNA: TGTGCTACTGCTAGGGTTTACGGCTACACCTTC.

This clone has more than one count but fewer than ten. The chain joins TRBV5-1 to TRBJ2-5, with TRBD2 matching over 9 bases. The CDR3 totals 15 residues. V lost 0 bases, J lost 5 bases, and 5 bases stayed unmatched. Per germline, CDR1 SGHRS and CDR2 YFSETQ. CDR3 protein: CASSLGGGALETQYF. The CDR3 DNA reads TGCGCCAGCAGCTTGGGCGGGGGGGCCCTTGAGACCCAGTACTTC.

This clone came up once. Additional DNA sequences in this sample encode the identical CDR3. The chain carries TRBV28 and TRBJ2-3; D ambiguous. Trimming removed 7 bases from V and 0 bases from J, with 5 bases in between. This CDR3 contains 12 residues. The V gene's germline CDR1 is MDHEN and CDR2 SYDVKM. The CDR3 sequence: CASTTSTDTQYF. The CDR3 DNA follows: TGTGCCAGCACCACGAGCACAGATACGCAGTATTTT.

This chain links TRBV11-2 with TRBJ2-7; 10 nucleotides match TRBD2. The CDR3 has 13 residues. Trimming took 7 bases from V and 7 from J; bases not matched to a gene: 7. The germline gives CDR1 SGHAT, CDR2 FQNNGV. DNA for the CDR3: TGTGCCAGCAAAGCGGGAGGGTTAGATGAGCAGTACTTC. Translated, it gives CASKAGGLDEQYF.

The V gene is TRBV28, the J gene TRBJ1-1, with TRBD1 matching over 8 bases. V gave up 2 bases and J gave up 4 bases; unmatched junction bases: 9. The germline V gene has CDR1 MDHEN and CDR2 SYDVKM. The CDR3 is made up of 16 amino acids. The CDR3 bases are TGTGCCAGCAGTTTAACGGACAGGGAGTTTCGCACTGAAGCTTTCTTT. As protein: CASSLTDREFRTEAFF.

The chain is built from TRBV11-1 and TRBJ2-1, with D possibly matching TRBD2 (6 bases). The CDR3 extends over 15 amino acids. Looked up from germline, CDR1 is SGHAT and CDR2 is FQDESV (reference sequence). The V gene lost 3 bases and the J gene lost 0 bases, with 9 bases spanning the gap. The CDR3 protein is CASSLASDSYNEQFF. CDR3 coding DNA: TGTGCCAGCAGCTTGGCTAGCGACTCCTACAATGAGCAGTTCTTC.

This chain's CDR3 is CASSSGLRAIWDEQFF. The CDR3 DNA sequence: TGTGCCAGCAGCTCCGGACTCCGAGCGATTTGGGATGAGCAGTTCTTC. The rearrangement uses TRBV7-9 and TRBJ2-1; a weak D match, TRBD2 (5 bases). V was shortened by 4 bases and J by 8 bases, with 21 bases between the two germline ends. CDR3 size: 16 residues. Germline assignment: CDR1 SEHNR and CDR2 FQNEAQ (reference sequence).

Points on this clone: Within the sample, other DNA sequences also encode this same CDR3. The chain carries TRBV19 and TRBJ1-1; D perhaps matches TRBD1 (6 bases). The CDR3 contains 17 residues. The ends were cut back, 8 bases at V and 0 bases at J, with 22 bases in the middle. CDR1 and CDR2 (germline): LNHDA, SQIVND (reference sequence). CDR3 nucleotide sequence: TGTGCCAGTGGAAGGACGGGGGGCTCAAATATGAACACTGAAGCTTTCTTT. It translates to CASGRTGGSNMNTEAFF.

The chain uses TRBV7-2 and TRBJ1-4; 12 bases agree with TRBD1. In germline, CDR1 is SGHTA, CDR2 FQGNSA. With 0 bases clipped from V and 7 bases from J, the junction kept 6 bases outside the gene matches. The CDR3 sequence is 17 residues long. The CDR3 DNA sequence: TGTGCCAGCAGCTTAGCAGGGACAGGGGGCGCGAGTGAAAAACTGTTTTTT. The encoded protein is CASSLAGTGGASEKLFF. Variable domain in full (rest from reference TRBV7-2 and TRBJ1-4): GAGVSQSPSNKVTEKGKDVELRCDPISGHTALYWYRQSLGQGLEFLIYFQGNSAPDKSGLPSDRFSAERTGGSVSTLTIQRTQQEDSAVYLCASSLAGTGGASEKLFFGSGTQLSVL.

This chain connects TRBV18 to TRBJ2-7, with 14 positions matching TRBD2. Trimming cost V 5 bases and J 5 bases; bases outside gene matches: 2. The CDR3 runs to 14 residues. Looked up from germline, CDR1 is KGHSH and CDR2 is LQKENI. For the CDR3, the DNA is TGTGCCAGCTCATCGGGACTAGCGGGAGACGAGCAGTACTTC. It is translated as CASSSGLAGDEQYF.